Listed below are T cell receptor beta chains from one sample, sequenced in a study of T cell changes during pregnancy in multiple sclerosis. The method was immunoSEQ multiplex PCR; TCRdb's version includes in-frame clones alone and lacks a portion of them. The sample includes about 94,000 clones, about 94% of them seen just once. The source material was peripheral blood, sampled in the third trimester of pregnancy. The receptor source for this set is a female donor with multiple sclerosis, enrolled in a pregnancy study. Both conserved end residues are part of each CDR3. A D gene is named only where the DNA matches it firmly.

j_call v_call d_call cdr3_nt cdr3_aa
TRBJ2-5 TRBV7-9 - TGTGCCAGCAGCCCAAGTCATACAGGCGAGGAGACCCAGTACTTC CASSPSHTGEETQYF
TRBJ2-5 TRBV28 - TGTGCCAGCAGTTTAGGTCTGGGAGGAGAGACCCAGTACTTC CASSLGLGGETQYF
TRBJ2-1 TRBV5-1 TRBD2 TGCGCCAGCAGCTTGGCCCCAGCGGGGGCATACAATGAGCAGTTCTTC CASSLAPAGAYNEQFF
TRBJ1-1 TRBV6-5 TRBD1 TGTGCCAGCAGCCTACAGGGGTACACTGAAGCTTTCTTT CASSLQGYTEAFF
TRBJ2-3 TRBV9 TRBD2 TGTGCCAGCAGCGCAGAGACTAGCGGCACAGATACGCAGTATTTT CASSAETSGTDTQYF
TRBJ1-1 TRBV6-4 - TGTGCCAGCAGTGACTCGGCCGGCGGGGGGACTGAAGCTTTCTTT CASSDSAGGGTEAFF
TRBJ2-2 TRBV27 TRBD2 TGTGCCAGCAGTCCACCCGGACTAGCGGGATTGTCCGGGGAGCTGTTTTTT CASSPPGLAGLSGELFF
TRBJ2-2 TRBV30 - TGTGCCTGGAGTGTACGTAGGAACACCGGGGAGCTGTTTTTT CAWSVRRNTGELFF
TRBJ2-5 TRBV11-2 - TGTGCCAGCAGCCCGCGGATAGGGGGACAAGAGACCCAGTACTTC CASSPRIGGQETQYF
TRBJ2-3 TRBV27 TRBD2 TGTGCCAGCGGCAGACTAGCCGCAGATACGCAGTATTTT CASGRLAADTQYF
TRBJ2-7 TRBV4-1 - TGCGCCAGCAGCCAAGATTGGCAGGGGGGCCGGGAGCAGTACTTC CASSQDWQGGREQYF
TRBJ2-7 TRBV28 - TGTGCCAGCAGTGTCGGGACAACCTCCTACGAGCAGTACTTC CASSVGTTSYEQYF
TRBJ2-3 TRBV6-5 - TGTGCCAGCAGTGTCGGGAGTACACTGACAGATACGCAGTATTTT CASSVGSTLTDTQYF
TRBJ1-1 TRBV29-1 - TGCAGCGCCGAACCGGGTCCTGAAGCTTTCTTT CSAEPGPEAFF
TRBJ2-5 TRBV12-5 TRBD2 TGTGCTAGTGGTTTGGGTCTAGCGGGAGGTCAAGAGACCCAGTACTTC CASGLGLAGGQETQYF
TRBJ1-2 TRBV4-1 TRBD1 TGCGCCAGCAGCCAGGCGGGGCAGGGGGACGGCTACACCTTC CASSQAGQGDGYTF